Listed below are T cell receptor beta chains from one sample, sequenced in a study of blood T cell repertoires in COVID-19. The protocol was immunoSEQ multiplex PCR, while the TCRdb copy is restricted to in-frame clones and leaves out a portion. The sample has tens of thousands of clones; around 90% are singletons. Source material: peripheral blood. Receptors were obtained from a middle-aged man with COVID-19, enrolled during active disease. CDR3s include the opening cysteine and the closing phenylalanine or tryptophan. A D gene is named only where the DNA matches it firmly. A row's size may be missing; if present it is once, few, many or a size class.

abundance: NA; j_gene: TRBJ2-7; d_gene: NA; v_gene: TRBV6-2/TRBV6-3; CDR3aa: CASSYSYFEQYF; CDR3nt: TGTGCCAGCAGTTACTCGTATTTCGAGCAGTACTTC
abundance: NA; j_gene: TRBJ1-2; d_gene: TRBD1; v_gene: TRBV19; CDR3aa: CASSSDRGRSFYGDGYTF; CDR3nt: TGTGCCAGTAGTTCGGACAGGGGTCGGTCCTTCTATGGGGATGGCTACACCTTC
abundance: NA; j_gene: TRBJ1-2; d_gene: TRBD1; v_gene: TRBV3-1/TRBV3-2; CDR3aa: CASSQDAGGAGGYTF; CDR3nt: TGTGCCAGCAGCCAAGACGCAGGGGGCGCTGGTGGCTACACCTTC
abundance: NA; j_gene: TRBJ2-7; d_gene: NA; v_gene: TRBV30; CDR3aa: CAWSPDSVTEQYF; CDR3nt: TGTGCCTGGAGTCCGGACAGTGTGACCGAGCAGTACTTC
abundance: NA; j_gene: TRBJ1-2; d_gene: TRBD1; v_gene: TRBV16; CDR3aa: CASSQSRTGGSRGYGYTF; CDR3nt: TGTGCCAGCAGCCAATCCCGGACAGGGGGCTCTCGGGGTTATGGCTACACCTTC
abundance: once; j_gene: TRBJ2-7; d_gene: TRBD2; v_gene: TRBV6-2/TRBV6-3; CDR3aa: CASSQLAGGTYEQYF; CDR3nt: TGTGCCAGCAGCCAGTTAGCGGGGGGAACCTACGAGCAGTACTTC
abundance: few; j_gene: TRBJ2-7; d_gene: NA; v_gene: TRBV7-9; CDR3aa: CASSFEFSGSEQYF; CDR3nt: TGTGCCAGCAGCTTTGAGTTCAGCGGGTCAGAGCAGTACTTC
abundance: NA; j_gene: TRBJ1-6; d_gene: NA; v_gene: TRBV10-3; CDR3aa: CAISASLEGSPLHF; CDR3nt: TGTGCCATCAGTGCCTCTCTAGAAGGTTCACCCCTCCACTTT
abundance: NA; j_gene: TRBJ1-5; d_gene: NA; v_gene: TRBV5-6; CDR3aa: CASSLEINRGNQPQHF; CDR3nt: TGTGCCAGCAGCCTCGAAATAAACAGGGGCAATCAGCCCCAGCATTTT
abundance: NA; j_gene: TRBJ2-5; d_gene: TRBD1; v_gene: TRBV4-1; CDR3aa: CASSTGQGDQETQYF; CDR3nt: TGCGCCAGCAGCACGGGACAGGGGGATCAAGAGACCCAGTACTTC
abundance: NA; j_gene: TRBJ2-7; d_gene: TRBD1; v_gene: TRBV25-1; CDR3aa: CASSHRGTYEQYF; CDR3nt: TGTGCCAGCAGTCACAGGGGTACCTACGAGCAGTACTTC
abundance: NA; j_gene: TRBJ2-7; d_gene: NA; v_gene: TRBV23-1; CDR3aa: CASSSPSSVPGSYEQYF; CDR3nt: TGCGCCAGCAGCTCCCCCTCCTCCGTCCCAGGGTCCTACGAGCAGTACTTC
abundance: NA; j_gene: TRBJ1-4; d_gene: TRBD1; v_gene: TRBV2; CDR3aa: CASSESRDRGEKLFF; CDR3nt: TGTGCCAGCAGCGAAAGCAGGGACAGGGGTGAAAAACTGTTTTTT
abundance: NA; j_gene: TRBJ2-5; d_gene: NA; v_gene: TRBV12-3/TRBV12-4; CDR3aa: CASSRDSPTQYF; CDR3nt: TGTGCCAGCAGTCGGGACTCCCCTACCCAGTACTTC
abundance: NA; j_gene: TRBJ1-3; d_gene: TRBD1; v_gene: TRBV12-5; CDR3aa: CASGLADRVNTIYF; CDR3nt: TGTGCTAGTGGTTTGGCGGACAGGGTAAACACCATATATTTT
abundance: NA; j_gene: TRBJ2-1; d_gene: NA; v_gene: TRBV12-5; CDR3aa: CASGKGSSYNEQFF; CDR3nt: TGTGCTAGTGGTAAAGGGAGCTCCTACAATGAGCAGTTCTTC
abundance: once; j_gene: TRBJ2-5; d_gene: NA; v_gene: TRBV6-6; CDR3aa: CASSYPAAQETQYF; CDR3nt: TGTGCCAGCAGTTACCCCGCGGCCCAAGAGACCCAGTACTTC
abundance: NA; j_gene: TRBJ2-5; d_gene: NA; v_gene: TRBV2; CDR3aa: CASRRDSGETQYF; CDR3nt: TGTGCCAGCAGGCGGGACAGTGGGGAGACCCAGTACTTC
abundance: few; j_gene: TRBJ2-5; d_gene: NA; v_gene: TRBV2; CDR3aa: CASSEEWGGWETQYF; CDR3nt: TGTGCCAGCAGTGAAGAGTGGGGGGGCTGGGAGACCCAGTACTTC
abundance: NA; j_gene: TRBJ2-1; d_gene: NA; v_gene: TRBV5-1; CDR3aa: CASSLGQGGRVNEQFF; CDR3nt: TGCGCCAGCAGCTTGGGACAAGGGGGTAGAGTCAATGAGCAGTTCTTC
abundance: NA; j_gene: TRBJ1-2; d_gene: NA; v_gene: TRBV25-1; CDR3aa: CASSKTVVGYTF; CDR3nt: TGTGCCAGCAGTAAAACCGTAGTCGGCTACACCTTC
abundance: NA; j_gene: TRBJ2-7; d_gene: TRBD2; v_gene: TRBV29-1; CDR3aa: CSVEIPLGLVIEQYF; CDR3nt: TGCAGCGTTGAAATCCCCCTGGGACTAGTTATCGAGCAGTACTTC
abundance: NA; j_gene: TRBJ1-6; d_gene: NA; v_gene: TRBV3-1/TRBV3-2; CDR3aa: CASSQEGASHSPLHF; CDR3nt: TGTGCCAGCAGCCAAGAAGGGGCAAGCCATTCACCCCTCCACTTT
abundance: NA; j_gene: TRBJ1-4; d_gene: NA; v_gene: TRBV27; CDR3aa: CASSLSSGAGLFF; CDR3nt: TGTGCCAGCAGTTTATCGAGCGGGGCAGGGCTGTTTTTT
abundance: once; j_gene: TRBJ2-3; d_gene: TRBD2; v_gene: TRBV24-1; CDR3aa: CATSDLRSASGTAGDTQYF; CDR3nt: TGTGCCACCAGTGATCTACGCTCGGCTAGCGGGACGGCGGGAGATACGCAGTATTTT
abundance: NA; j_gene: TRBJ1-3; d_gene: NA; v_gene: TRBV6-5; CDR3aa: CASGLAGNTIYF; CDR3nt: TGTGCCAGCGGATTAGCCGGAAACACCATATATTTT
abundance: NA; j_gene: TRBJ1-2; d_gene: NA; v_gene: TRBV2; CDR3aa: CASAPTEDYGYTF; CDR3nt: TGTGCCAGCGCCCCGACGGAGGACTATGGCTACACCTTC
abundance: NA; j_gene: TRBJ1-1; d_gene: NA; v_gene: TRBV18; CDR3aa: CASSKNPGDSAFF; CDR3nt: TGTGCCAGCTCAAAGAACCCGGGAGACTCGGCTTTCTTT
abundance: NA; j_gene: TRBJ1-2; d_gene: NA; v_gene: TRBV19; CDR3aa: CASSISSGWYGYTF; CDR3nt: TGTGCCAGTAGTATATCGTCGGGGTGGTATGGCTACACCTTC
abundance: few; j_gene: TRBJ2-2; d_gene: NA; v_gene: TRBV4-1; CDR3aa: CASSQVLTGELFF; CDR3nt: TGCGCCAGCAGCCAAGTACTAACCGGGGAGCTGTTTTTT
abundance: NA; j_gene: TRBJ1-1; d_gene: TRBD1; v_gene: TRBV18; CDR3aa: CASSPDRVGTEAFF; CDR3nt: TGTGCCAGCTCCCCGGACAGGGTAGGCACTGAAGCTTTCTTT
abundance: NA; j_gene: TRBJ1-6; d_gene: NA; v_gene: TRBV6-1; CDR3aa: CASSEDSFVGSPLHF; CDR3nt: TGTGCCAGCAGTGAGGACAGTTTCGTAGGATCACCCCTCCACTTT
abundance: NA; j_gene: TRBJ1-2; d_gene: NA; v_gene: TRBV7-9; CDR3aa: CASSLAAGNGYTF; CDR3nt: TGTGCCAGCAGCTTAGCCGCAGGGAATGGCTACACCTTC
abundance: NA; j_gene: TRBJ1-5; d_gene: TRBD1; v_gene: TRBV9; CDR3aa: CASSANRGDQPQHF; CDR3nt: TGTGCCAGCAGCGCCAACAGGGGCGATCAGCCCCAGCATTTT
abundance: NA; j_gene: TRBJ1-2; d_gene: NA; v_gene: TRBV6-2/TRBV6-3; CDR3aa: CASSYSTTDHYGYTF; CDR3nt: TGTGCCAGCAGTTACTCGACGACTGATCACTATGGCTACACCTTC
abundance: NA; j_gene: TRBJ1-5; d_gene: TRBD1; v_gene: TRBV11-2; CDR3aa: CASSFGQGNQPQHF; CDR3nt: TGTGCCAGCAGCTTTGGACAGGGGAATCAGCCCCAGCATTTT
abundance: once; j_gene: TRBJ2-2; d_gene: TRBD2; v_gene: TRBV9; CDR3aa: CASSVSLAGGLGANTGELFF; CDR3nt: TGTGCCAGCAGCGTTTCCCTAGCGGGGGGCCTAGGGGCGAACACCGGGGAGCTGTTTTTT
abundance: NA; j_gene: TRBJ1-2; d_gene: TRBD1; v_gene: TRBV27; CDR3aa: CASSSHGQNRGTYGYTF; CDR3nt: TGTGCCAGCAGTTCCCATGGGCAAAACAGGGGCACATATGGCTACACCTTC
abundance: NA; j_gene: TRBJ2-1; d_gene: NA; v_gene: TRBV10-3; CDR3aa: CAISEGGPNNEQFF; CDR3nt: TGTGCCATCAGTGAGGGAGGCCCGAACAATGAGCAGTTCTTC
abundance: NA; j_gene: TRBJ2-5; d_gene: NA; v_gene: TRBV12-3/TRBV12-4; CDR3aa: CASSFGLTGTQYF; CDR3nt: TGTGCCAGCAGTTTCGGACTTACCGGGACCCAGTACTTC
abundance: NA; j_gene: TRBJ1-1; d_gene: NA; v_gene: TRBV7-9; CDR3aa: CASSSAGGGAFF; CDR3nt: TGTGCCAGCAGCTCGGCGGGGGGTGGGGCTTTCTTT
abundance: NA; j_gene: TRBJ1-1; d_gene: TRBD1; v_gene: TRBV7-9; CDR3aa: CASSLGWDRAGKMNTEAFF; CDR3nt: TGTGCCAGCAGCTTAGGATGGGACAGGGCTGGAAAGATGAACACTGAAGCTTTCTTT
abundance: NA; j_gene: TRBJ2-5; d_gene: NA; v_gene: TRBV19; CDR3aa: CASTGQGSETQYF; CDR3nt: TGTGCCAGTACGGGGCAGGGGTCGGAGACCCAGTACTTC
abundance: NA; j_gene: TRBJ2-2; d_gene: NA; v_gene: TRBV28; CDR3aa: CASSTTGELFF; CDR3nt: TGTGCCAGCAGTACAACCGGGGAGCTGTTTTTT
abundance: NA; j_gene: TRBJ2-1; d_gene: TRBD1; v_gene: TRBV7-2; CDR3aa: CASRRPGQDNEQFF; CDR3nt: TGTGCCAGCAGACGACCGGGACAGGACAATGAGCAGTTCTTC
abundance: NA; j_gene: TRBJ1-5; d_gene: TRBD1; v_gene: TRBV5-5; CDR3aa: CASSLGQGRSAGNQPQHF; CDR3nt: TGTGCCAGCAGCTTAGGACAGGGAAGGAGTGCGGGGAATCAGCCCCAGCATTTT
abundance: once; j_gene: TRBJ1-2; d_gene: NA; v_gene: TRBV28; CDR3aa: CASSTGRGPNYGYTF; CDR3nt: TGTGCCAGCTCAACAGGCAGGGGACCCAACTATGGCTACACCTTC
abundance: NA; j_gene: TRBJ1-6; d_gene: TRBD1; v_gene: TRBV27; CDR3aa: CASSRNLGQGRSYNSPLHF; CDR3nt: TGTGCCAGCAGCAGAAACTTAGGACAGGGAAGGTCCTATAATTCACCCCTCCACTTT
abundance: NA; j_gene: TRBJ1-5; d_gene: NA; v_gene: TRBV28; CDR3aa: CASSLSLRLNQPQHF; CDR3nt: TGTGCCAGCAGTTTAAGTTTGAGACTTAATCAGCCCCAGCATTTT
abundance: NA; j_gene: TRBJ2-7; d_gene: TRBD1; v_gene: TRBV5-6; CDR3aa: CASSAGTGASYEQYF; CDR3nt: TGTGCCAGCAGTGCCGGGACAGGGGCTTCCTACGAGCAGTACTTC
abundance: NA; j_gene: TRBJ1-2; d_gene: TRBD1; v_gene: TRBV13; CDR3aa: CASSLGPGQGGDYGYTF; CDR3nt: TGTGCCAGCAGCTTAGGCCCGGGGCAGGGGGGTGACTATGGCTACACCTTC
abundance: NA; j_gene: TRBJ1-6; d_gene: TRBD1; v_gene: TRBV7-9; CDR3aa: CASSTGGSSPLHF; CDR3nt: TGTGCCAGCAGCACAGGGGGCTCTTCACCCCTCCACTTT
abundance: once; j_gene: TRBJ1-1; d_gene: TRBD1; v_gene: TRBV30; CDR3aa: CAWSMWGTGDNTEAFF; CDR3nt: TGTGCCTGGAGCATGTGGGGGACAGGGGATAACACTGAAGCTTTCTTT
abundance: once; j_gene: TRBJ1-3; d_gene: NA; v_gene: TRBV7-3; CDR3aa: CASSLTIGQGSSGNTIYF; CDR3nt: TGTGCCAGCAGCTTAACGATCGGGCAGGGGAGCTCTGGAAACACCATATATTTT
abundance: NA; j_gene: TRBJ2-5; d_gene: NA; v_gene: TRBV5-6; CDR3aa: CASNRKGDAETQYF; CDR3nt: TGTGCCAGCAACCGTAAGGGGGACGCTGAGACCCAGTACTTC